What follows are 24 T cell receptor beta chains derived from one specimen sequenced in a study of blood T cell repertoires in COVID-19. Profiled with immunoSEQ multiplex PCR; TCRdb holds only in-frame clones, not every one. The repertoire holds roughly 100,000 clones, with more than 85% as singletons. Sample: peripheral blood. The receptors originated from a man aged 18-30 years with acute or convalescent COVID-19.

The chain joins TRBV20-1 to TRBJ1-5; D is undetermined. This CDR3 has 14 amino acids. Trimming removed 3 bases at V and 3 bases at J, with 12 bases between. From germline, CDR1 is DFQATT and CDR2 SNEGSKA (reference sequence). The CDR3 DNA reads as TGCAGTGCTAGTGGGGTTAGCTCCAATCAGCCCCAGCATTTT. As protein: CSASGVSSNQPQHF.

The rearrangement joins TRBV2 to TRBJ1-1, with 7 bases lining up with TRBD1. The CDR3 totals 14 residues. Germline CDR1 SNHLY, CDR2 FYNNEI. J lost 6 bases, V lost 5 bases, and 9 bases had no gene match. CDR3 region: CASSSQGSRPEAFF. CDR3 coding DNA: TGTGCCAGCAGTTCACAGGGGAGTAGACCTGAAGCTTTCTTT.

This chain uses TRBV2 with TRBJ2-3; 9 nucleotides agree with TRBD2. Trimming took 7 bases from V and 6 from J; bases not matched to a gene: 5. The CDR3 has 13 residues. Germline-derived CDR1 and CDR2 are SNHLY and FYNNEI. In DNA, the CDR3 is TGTGCCAGCAAGAAGCGGGGGGCGGATACGCAGTATTTT. It encodes CASKKRGADTQYF.

The chain joins TRBV3-1 (or the pseudogene TRBV3-2) to TRBJ2-2; TRBD2 might be the D (6 bases). Per the germline V gene, CDR1 is LGHDT and CDR2 is YNNKEL (reference sequence). The CDR3 covers 17 residues. Between the trimmed V and J ends, which lost 4 bases and 4 bases, there was a span of 19 bases. DNA of the CDR3: TGTGCCAGCAGCCTTGGTGTAGCGGAGACGGGCACCGGGGAGCTGTTTTTT. Translated, it gives CASSLGVAETGTGELFF.

The genes are TRBV5-1 and TRBJ1-1; D not resolved. Trimming stripped 2 bases from V and 5 bases from J, with 13 bases between. Germline-derived CDR1 and CDR2 are SGHRS and YFSETQ. The CDR3 covers 14 residues. The CDR3 nucleotides read TGCGCCAGCAGCTTCGACCAGGTCAGAACTGAAGCTTTCTTT. This translates into CASSFDQVRTEAFF.

This clone came up once. This CDR3 reads CASRPGLAGVGHEQYF. DNA of the CDR3: TGTGCCAGCAGACCGGGACTAGCGGGAGTGGGCCACGAGCAGTACTTC. The chain joins TRBV2 to TRBJ2-7, with TRBD2 matching 14 bases. Trimming at V came to 6 bases and at J to 5 bases, leaving 9 bases not matched to a gene. The CDR3 contains 16 residues. Germline V gene data show CDR1 as SNHLY and CDR2 as FYNNEI. Full variable domain (outside the CDR3, taken from reference TRBV2 and TRBJ2-7): EPEVTQTPSHQVTQMGQEVILRCVPISNHLYFYWYRQILGQKVEFLVSFYNNEISEKSEIFDDQFSVERPDGSNFTLKIRSTKLEDSAMYFCASRPGLAGVGHEQYFGPGTRLTVT.

V is TRBV5-8 and J is TRBJ1-1, with D possibly being TRBD1 (6 bases). Germline values: CDR1 SGHTS, CDR2 YDEGEE. Trimming took 0 bases from V and 4 from J, leaving 7 bases between them. The CDR3 runs 13 residues. The CDR3 loop is CASSLVRGTEAFF. The CDR3 region has the DNA TGTGCCAGCAGCTTGGTCAGGGGCACTGAAGCTTTCTTT.

The rearrangement uses TRBV5-1 and TRBJ1-6; 7 bases map to TRBD1. From germline, CDR1 is SGHRS and CDR2 YFSETQ. After removal of 0 bases from V and 10 bases from J, the junction contained 19 bases not matched to a gene. This CDR3 is built from 19 residues. CDR3 residues: CASSLAGAFQGQRISPLHF. CDR3 nucleotides: TGCGCCAGCAGCTTGGCGGGGGCCTTCCAGGGACAGAGGATCTCACCCCTCCACTTT.

The V and J genes are TRBV6-1 and TRBJ2-6; a possible D gene is TRBD1 (6 bases). Trimming left V 3 bases short and J 1 base short, with 16 bases between. The CDR3 is 18 residues long. Germline V gene data show CDR1 as MNHNS and CDR2 as SASEGT. The CDR3 DNA is TGTGCCAGCAGTGACAGGGGTTTTAGTACTTCTGGGGCCAACGTCCTGACTTTC. Protein product: CASSDRGFSTSGANVLTF.

The V call is TRBV4-2, the J call TRBJ1-3; D is undetermined. Trimming pared 3 bases from V and 12 bases from J, leaving 21 bases between. CDR1 and CDR2 from the germline V gene are LGHNA and YNFKEQ. The CDR3 has 15 residues. The CDR3 sequence: CASSHRDRGAVDIYF. CDR3 sequence (DNA): TGTGCCAGCAGCCACCGAGACCGGGGAGCAGTGGACATATATTTT.

This chain joins TRBV18 and TRBJ1-1; TRBD1 might be the D (6 bases). V was shortened by 0 bases and J by 6 bases, with 17 bases between the two germline ends. The CDR3 consists of 16 residues. Germline lookup yields CDR1 KGHSH and CDR2 LQKENI. CDR3 loop: CASSPPLGQGIAEAFF. The CDR3 DNA reads TGTGCCAGCTCACCACCGTTAGGTCAGGGGATCGCTGAAGCTTTCTTT.

This chain joins TRBV21-1 and TRBJ1-1; the D segment call TRBD1 is taken from the table without a DNA check. TRBV21-1 is flagged as a pseudogene. The CDR3 contains 14 residues. The CDR3 DNA sequence: TGTGCCAGCAGCAGGGAACAGGGGAACACTGAAGCTTTCTTT. Translation: CASSREQGNTEAFF.

The CDR3 sequence is CAWSMGRLNTEAFF. The CDR3, as DNA: TGTGCCTGGAGTATGGGGCGACTGAACACTGAAGCTTTCTTT. J is TRBJ1-1 and V is TRBV30, with D possibly matching TRBD1 (5 bases). Trimming removed 2 bases from V and 0 bases from J, with 10 bases in between. Germline loops: CDR1 GTSNPN, CDR2 SVGIG (reference sequence). The CDR3 covers 14 residues.

In DNA form, the CDR3 reads TGTGCTAGTGGTTCCGAGAGACGAGGGGGCGCTAGTGGCTACACCTTC. It yields the protein CASGSERRGGASGYTF. This rearrangement joins TRBV12-5 to TRBJ1-2, with 7 positions matching TRBD1. CDR1 is LGHNT, CDR2 FRNRAP, per germline. The CDR3 spans 16 residues. With 4 bases clipped from V and 7 bases from J, the junction kept 15 bases outside the gene matches.

This CDR3 is CATAQGTNYGYTF. The CDR3 DNA follows: TGTGCCACCGCACAGGGGACTAACTATGGCTACACCTTC. The J gene is TRBJ1-2, the V gene TRBV12-3 or TRBV12-4; 7 positions agree with TRBD1. With V trimmed by 10 bases and J by 0 bases, 5 bases remained unmatched. The CDR3 runs to 13 residues.

V usage is TRBV6-6 and J usage is TRBJ2-1; TRBD2 matches 8 bases. This CDR3 contains 17 residues. V shed 5 bases, J shed 1 base, and the junction held 10 bases outside the gene matches. Germline lookup yields CDR1 MNHNY and CDR2 SVGAGI (reference sequence). As DNA, the CDR3 is TGTGCCAGCAGTCATCACCGGGAGGGGACATCCTACAATGAGCAGTTCTTC. It translates to CASSHHREGTSYNEQFF.

The chain has TRBV6-5 and TRBJ1-2; 10 bases are a match to TRBD1. The germline gives CDR1 MNHEY, CDR2 SVGAGI. The CDR3 is made up of 13 amino acids. The junction had 5 bases not matched to a gene; V was cut back by 9 bases and J by 4 bases. CDR3 DNA sequence: TGTGCCAGTGGGGACAGGGGTGTCTATGGCTACACCTTC. It yields the protein CASGDRGVYGYTF.

The chain has TRBV5-1 and TRBJ1-1; 8 positions agree with TRBD1. CDR3 size: 18 residues. J was trimmed by 3 bases and V by 1 base; bases with no gene match: 14. Germline-derived CDR1 and CDR2 are SGHRS and YFSETQ. This CDR3 is CASSLTGQGSDRDTEAFF. In DNA, the CDR3 is TGCGCCAGCAGCTTGACTGGACAGGGAAGCGACCGGGACACTGAAGCTTTCTTT. Full variable domain (rest looked up from reference TRBV5-1 and TRBJ1-1): KAGVTQTPRYLIKTRGQQVTLSCSPISGHRSVSWYQQTPGQGLQFLFEYFSETQRNKGNFPGRFSGRQFSNSRSEMNVSTLELGDSALYLCASSLTGQGSDRDTEAFFGQGTRLTVV.

This sequence joins TRBV6-6 and TRBJ2-1, with TRBD2 as a possible D gene (6 bases). Germline V gene sequence: CDR1 MNHNY, CDR2 SVGAGI (reference sequence). The CDR3 runs to 15 residues. Trimming left V 6 bases short and J 2 bases short, with 14 bases between. In DNA, the CDR3 is TGTGCCAGCAGCCCCCCGGGACTGCCCTACAATGAGCAGTTCTTC. The encoded protein is CASSPPGLPYNEQFF.

The chain links TRBV29-1 to TRBJ1-1; 7 nucleotides agree with TRBD1. In germline, CDR1 is SQVTM, CDR2 ANQGSEA. The CDR3 extends over 14 amino acids. After removal of 3 bases from V and 5 bases from J, the junction contained 9 bases not matched to a gene. The CDR3, as DNA: TGCAGCGTTGAGACAGGGTCCCGTGGGACTGAAGCTTTCTTT. This sequence encodes CSVETGSRGTEAFF.

The chain combines TRBV7-9 with TRBJ2-7, with D possibly being TRBD1 (5 bases). Germline V gene data show CDR1 as SEHNR and CDR2 as FQNEAQ (reference sequence). Trimming left V 5 bases short and J 5 bases short, with 16 bases between. The CDR3 is 14 residues long. The CDR3 nucleotides read TGTGCCAGCAGCCAAAACCAGGGATCGGACGAGCAGTACTTC. Protein: CASSQNQGSDEQYF.

The chain joins TRBV6-5 to TRBJ1-2; tentative D call: TRBD1 (6 bases). This CDR3 contains 14 residues. CDR1 and CDR2 from the germline V gene are MNHEY and SVGAGI. V was trimmed by 8 bases and J by 0 bases, leaving 13 bases between them. As DNA, the CDR3 is TGTGCCAGCTCCCCCAGGGGCGCTAACTATGGCTACACCTTC. Translation gives CASSPRGANYGYTF.

This chain connects TRBV9 to TRBJ1-2; TRBD1 matches at 7 bases. The germline V gene has CDR1 SGDLS and CDR2 YYNGEE. The CDR3 totals 17 residues. Trimming took 3 bases from V and 0 from J; bases not matched to a gene: 11. CDR3: CASSGASKDRTNYGYTF. DNA for the CDR3: TGTGCCAGCAGCGGCGCTTCCAAGGACAGGACTAACTATGGCTACACCTTC.

The chain uses TRBV6-6 and TRBJ2-7, with D tentatively TRBD1 (6 bases). Trimming removed 6 bases at V and 0 bases at J, with 12 bases between. The CDR3 has 14 amino acids. CDR1 MNHNY and CDR2 SVGAGI come from the germline V gene (reference sequence). CDR3 nucleotide sequence: TGTGCCAGCAGACCGGGACACAACTCCTACGAGCAGTACTTC. The encoded protein is CASRPGHNSYEQYF.